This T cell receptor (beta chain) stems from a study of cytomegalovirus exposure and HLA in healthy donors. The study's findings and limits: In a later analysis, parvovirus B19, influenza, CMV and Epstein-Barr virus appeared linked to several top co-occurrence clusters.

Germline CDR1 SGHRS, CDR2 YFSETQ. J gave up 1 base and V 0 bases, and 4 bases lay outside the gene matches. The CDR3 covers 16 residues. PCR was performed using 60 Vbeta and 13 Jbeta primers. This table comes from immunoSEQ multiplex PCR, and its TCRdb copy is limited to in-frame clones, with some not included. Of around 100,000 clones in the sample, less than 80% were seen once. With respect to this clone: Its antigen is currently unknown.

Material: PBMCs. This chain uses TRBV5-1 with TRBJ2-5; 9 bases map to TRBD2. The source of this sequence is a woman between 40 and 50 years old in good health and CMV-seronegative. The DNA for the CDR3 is TGCGCCAGCAGCTTGGCGACTAGCGGCATCCAAGAGACCCAGTACTTC. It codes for CASSLATSGIQETQYF. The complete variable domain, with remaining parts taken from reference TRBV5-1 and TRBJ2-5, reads KAGVTQTPRYLIKTRGQQVTLSCSPISGHRSVSWYQQTPGQGLQFLFEYFSETQRNKGNFPGRFSGRQFSNSRSEMNVSTLELGDSALYLCASSLATSGIQETQYFGPGTRLLVL.